This paragraph covers one T cell receptor beta chain sequence. Its antigen is currently not known. No base quality information exists; no much larger clone differs at one position. Ends trimmed: V by 7 bases, J by 8 bases; bases unmatched to a gene: 7. The CDR3 starts with the cysteine, ends with the phenylalanine, and has 12 residues. Of the read, only the CDR3 DNA is kept; its 36 bases are in frame from base 1. CDR1 and CDR2 are read off the germline V gene (reference sequence) as SEHNR and FQNEAQ. This specimen belongs to a study of T cell changes during pregnancy in multiple sclerosis (dated by TCRdb to the late 2010s). At the level of the whole study: In women with multiple sclerosis, the researchers looked at how the T cell repertoire shifted as pregnancy progressed.

The receptor library was made with the immunoSEQ multiplex PCR assay. TCRdb re-hosts the immuneACCESS table, in-frame sequences only. Its copies lack some clones; in the studies checked, an unresolved V gene accounts for under half of them, and the cause for the rest is not known. This sample is represented by 35,000 to 45,000 clones; 70% to 90% of them were singletons. In total, the top ten clones hold roughly 0.53% of the sample. This TCR was sampled from a female donor with multiple sclerosis, enrolled in a pregnancy study. Material: CD4+ T cells from peripheral blood mononuclear cells, obtained in the first trimester of pregnancy. The chain employs TRBV7-9 and TRBJ1-2; 7 bases in the junction line up with TRBD1. The sequence in DNA is TGTGCCAGCACCTACAGGGGTGACGGCTACACCTTC. This encodes CASTYRGDGYTF.